Presented here are 19 T cell receptor beta chains from one specimen sequenced in a study of T cell responses to AZD1222 COVID-19 vaccine. Method: immunoSEQ multiplex PCR; TCRdb's copy keeps in-frame clones and lacks some. The repertoire holds under 130,000 clones, with over 70% as singletons. Sequencing used peripheral blood, obtained on day 0 of AZD1222 vaccination. These receptors all stem from an adult in good health.

The genes are TRBV6-2 or TRBV6-3 and TRBJ1-5; D is undetermined. V was trimmed by 0 bases and J by 5 bases, leaving 8 bases between them. Germline V CDR1 and CDR2: MNHEY, SVGEGT. The CDR3 covers 14 residues. The CDR3 reads CASSYSERYQPQHF. CDR3 bases: TGTGCCAGCAGTTACTCGGAGCGGTATCAGCCCCAGCATTTT.

A note on this clone: Within the sample, other DNA sequences also encode this same CDR3. The V call is TRBV6-5, the J call TRBJ2-7, with 8 bases lining up with TRBD1. Germline V gene data show CDR1 as MNHEY and CDR2 as SVGAGI. This CDR3 comprises 15 residues. V lost 0 bases, J lost 3 bases, and 4 bases stayed unmatched. The CDR3 loop is CASSYSPGQGYEQYF. As DNA, the CDR3 is TGTGCCAGCAGTTACTCCCCCGGACAGGGCTACGAGCAGTACTTC.

This clone was seen once. V usage is TRBV9 and J usage is TRBJ1-1, with 7 bases that match TRBD1. This CDR3 is built from 13 residues. Germline V CDR1 and CDR2: SGDLS, YYNGEE. The V and J ends lost 7 bases and 4 bases, in that order; junction bases with no gene match: 7. The DNA of the CDR3 is TGTGCCAGCGGCCCAGGGGGGGGCACTGAAGCTTTCTTT. Protein: CASGPGGGTEAFF.

The chain joins TRBV28 to TRBJ1-4; D is perhaps TRBD1 (5 bases). The germline V and J ends were trimmed by 10 bases and 7 bases, with 16 bases remaining between them. Germline V CDR1 and CDR2: MDHEN, SYDVKM. The CDR3 sequence is 13 residues long. The CDR3 coding sequence is TGTGCCACCAGAGTCCCGGGGGGTGAAAAACTGTTTTTT. It yields the protein CATRVPGGEKLFF. The complete variable domain, with remaining parts taken from reference TRBV28 and TRBJ1-4, reads DVKVTQSSRYLVKRTGEKVFLECVQDMDHENMFWYRQDPGLGLRLIYFSYDVKMKEKGDIPEGYSVSREKKERFSLILESASTNQTSMYLCATRVPGGEKLFFGSGTQLSVL.

The V gene is TRBV7-3, the J gene TRBJ1-6; no clear D. There are 14 residues in the CDR3. Germline V CDR1 and CDR2: SGHTA, FQGTGA. V lost 3 bases to trimming and J lost 6 bases, with 9 bases between them. In DNA, the CDR3 is TGTGCCAGCAGCTTGGGGTTTGGTAATTCACCCCTCCACTTT. This encodes CASSLGFGNSPLHF.

The chain is built from TRBV7-3 and TRBJ1-1; D not resolved. The germline gives CDR1 SGHTA, CDR2 FQGTGA. The CDR3 consists of 14 residues. V dropped 2 bases and J dropped 3 bases, with 10 bases sitting between them. The CDR3 DNA follows: TGTGCCAGCAGCTTATTAGTGGCAGACACTGAAGCTTTCTTT. Amino acid sequence: CASSLLVADTEAFF. Full variable domain (rest looked up from reference TRBV7-3 and TRBJ1-1): GAGVSQTPSNKVTEKGKYVELRCDPISGHTALYWYRQSLGQGPEFLIYFQGTGAADDSGLPNDRFFAVRPEGSVSTLKIQRTERGDSAVYLCASSLLVADTEAFFGQGTRLTVV.

V gene TRBV6-1 combines with J gene TRBJ1-2; D ambiguous. The CDR3 contains 10 residues. Germline assignment: CDR1 MNHNS and CDR2 SASEGT. V was pared by 6 bases and J by 3 bases, with 2 bases between. CDR3 sequence: CASSDYGYTF. CDR3 nucleotide sequence: TGTGCCAGCAGCGACTATGGCTACACCTTC.

This clone turned up a few times. The gene calls are TRBV7-8 and TRBJ1-4, with 7 bases that match TRBD1. Looked up from germline, CDR1 is SGHVS and CDR2 is FQNEAQ. The CDR3 contains 14 residues. V was clipped by 1 base and J by 8 bases; unmatched bases: 4. The chain's CDR3 is CASSLDRGREKLFF. The CDR3 DNA reads as TGTGCCAGCAGCTTAGACAGGGGAAGGGAAAAACTGTTTTTT.

The sample holds one count of this clone. The chain combines TRBV27 with TRBJ1-5, with D unresolved. This CDR3 is built from 15 residues. With 0 bases removed from V and 4 bases from J, the gap between germline ends came to 10 bases. The V gene's germline CDR1 is MNHEY and CDR2 SMNVEV (reference sequence). This CDR3 reads CASSLSGQTNQPQHF. The CDR3 DNA reads as TGTGCCAGCAGTTTATCGGGCCAGACAAATCAGCCCCAGCATTTT.

The chain has TRBV30 and TRBJ1-5; TRBD1 might be the D (6 bases). The CDR3 covers 15 residues. The V gene's germline CDR1 is GTSNPN and CDR2 SVGIG (reference sequence). V dropped 1 base and J dropped 3 bases, with 13 bases sitting between them. The CDR3 loop reads CAWSAFGGLNQPQHF. The CDR3 coding sequence is TGTGCCTGGAGTGCCTTCGGGGGCCTCAATCAGCCCCAGCATTTT.

The rearrangement joins TRBV4-1 to TRBJ1-5; 7 nucleotides align to TRBD1. The CDR3 is 17 amino acids. Germline CDR1 reads MGHRA; CDR2 reads YSYEKL. With 0 bases clipped from V and 3 bases from J, the junction kept 8 bases outside the gene matches. The DNA of the CDR3 is TGCGCCAGCAGCCAAGAAGCGGGAGGGGGCAACAATCAGCCCCAGCATTTT. Residues: CASSQEAGGGNNQPQHF.

The chain couples TRBV5-3 to TRBJ1-2; D remains ambiguous. TRBV5-3 is filed as an ORF, its function uncertain. Between the trimmed V and J ends, which lost 4 bases and 8 bases, there was a span of 9 bases. The CDR3 has 11 residues. The CDR3 sequence: CARSQEGGYTF. The CDR3 bases are TGTGCCAGAAGCCAAGAAGGGGGCTACACCTTC.

This clone was seen more than once but under ten times. The genes are TRBV14 and TRBJ2-5; D is possibly TRBD2 (6 bases). The length of the CDR3 is 14 residues. V shed 0 bases and J shed 6 bases, with 11 bases lying between them. Germline V gene sequence: CDR1 SGHDN, CDR2 FVKESK. CDR3 nucleotide sequence: TGTGCCAGCAGCCAAGATGCTAGCGCCCAGACCCAGTACTTC. Protein: CASSQDASAQTQYF.

The chain uses TRBV28 and TRBJ1-4; the D is unclear. Germline V CDR1 and CDR2: MDHEN, SYDVKM. V dropped 3 bases and J dropped 1 base, with 6 bases sitting between them. CDR3 length: 14 residues. The CDR3 sequence is CASSFGGTNEKLFF. As DNA, the CDR3 is TGTGCCAGCAGTTTTGGAGGAACTAATGAAAAACTGTTTTTT.

This rearrangement joins TRBV9 to TRBJ2-7, with 9 bases fitting TRBD1. V trimming: 4 bases; J trimming: 5 bases; junction bases outside the gene matches: 13. This CDR3 comprises 16 residues. CDR1 SGDLS and CDR2 YYNGEE come from the germline V gene. The CDR3 region is CASSTPGDRDPNEQYF. In nucleotides, the CDR3 is TGTGCCAGCAGCACACCGGGGGACAGGGACCCCAACGAGCAGTACTTC. The variable domain in full, completed from reference TRBV9 and TRBJ2-7, reads DSGVTQTPKHLITATGQRVTLRCSPRSGDLSVYWYQQSLDQGLQFLIQYYNGEERAKGNILERFSAQQFPDLHSELNLSSLELGDSALYFCASSTPGDRDPNEQYFGPGTRLTVT.

The chain links TRBV11-3 to TRBJ1-3; D unclear. CDR1 and CDR2 from the germline V gene are SGHNT and YENEEA. The CDR3 totals 12 residues. Trimming left V 5 bases short and J 3 bases short, with 5 bases between. Here the CDR3 DNA reads TGTGCCAGCAGCGGGGATGGAAACACCATATATTTT. The encoded protein is CASSGDGNTIYF. Full variable domain (missing parts from reference TRBV11-3 and TRBJ1-3): EAGVVQSPRYKIIEKKQPVAFWCNPISGHNTLYWYLQNLGQGPELLIRYENEEAVDDSQLPKDRFSAERLKGVDSTLKIQPAELGDSAVYLCASSGDGNTIYFGEGSWLTVV.

V is TRBV6-2 or TRBV6-3 and J is TRBJ1-3, with D uncertain. Germline V gene data show CDR1 as MNHEY and CDR2 as SVGEGT. Trimming cost V 6 bases and J 4 bases, with 10 bases left between them. CDR3 size: 13 residues. This CDR3 is CASSPPDGNTIYF. The CDR3 DNA reads TGTGCCAGCAGCCCCCCGGACGGAAACACCATATATTTT.

A word on this clone: A junction end diverges from the germline sequence, so it may reflect a read error. The chain uses TRBV7-7 and TRBJ2-1, with 11 bases aligning to TRBD2. Germline loops: CDR1 SSHAT, CDR2 FNYEAQ (reference sequence). The CDR3 extends over 15 amino acids. CDR3 in amino acids: CASSATSGSNNEQFF. DNA of the CDR3: TGTGCTAGCAGCGCTACTAGCGGGAGTAATAATGAGCAGTTCTTC.

This clone was seen just once. The chain links TRBV11-2 to TRBJ2-1; 9 bases fit TRBD2. The junction had 3 bases not matched to a gene; V was cut back by 5 bases and J by 4 bases. This CDR3 spans 14 amino acids. Per germline, CDR1 SGHAT and CDR2 FQNNGV. The CDR3 region has the DNA TGTGCCAGCAGCGGGACTAGCTCTTACAATGAGCAGTTCTTC. Encoded protein: CASSGTSSYNEQFF.